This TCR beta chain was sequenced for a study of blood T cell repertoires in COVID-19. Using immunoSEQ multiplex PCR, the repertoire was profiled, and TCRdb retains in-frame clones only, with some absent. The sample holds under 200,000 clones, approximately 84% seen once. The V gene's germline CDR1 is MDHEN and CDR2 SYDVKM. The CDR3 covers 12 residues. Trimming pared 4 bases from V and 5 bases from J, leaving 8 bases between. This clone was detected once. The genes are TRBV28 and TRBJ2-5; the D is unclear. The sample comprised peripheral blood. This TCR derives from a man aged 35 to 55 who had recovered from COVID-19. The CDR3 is CASSSREETQYF. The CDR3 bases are TGTGCCAGCAGTTCCCGTGAGGAGACCCAGTACTTC.